The T cell receptor beta chain described here comes from a study of blood T cell repertoires in COVID-19. Across the whole study: Samples taken during acute and convalescent COVID-19 were collected in the United States, Italy and Spain.

Trimming pared 8 bases from V and 6 bases from J, leaving 14 bases between. There are 12 residues in the CDR3. Original methodology: Estimation of nucleated cell counts was performed using reference gene primer amplification. Profiling relied on immunoSEQ multiplex PCR, and the TCRdb table lists in-frame clones only, not all of them. Clonal size and the V and J genes are those of that table, whereas D and trimming came from the DNA. Among 35,000 to 40,000 clones listed, 85% to 90% were seen once. This chain connects TRBV12-3 or TRBV12-4 to TRBJ2-7; D is perhaps TRBD1 (6 bases). The specimen was peripheral blood. This clonotype was sampled from a man aged 70 or older with acute or convalescent COVID-19. CDR3 amino acids: CASGLGAGEQYF. The CDR3 DNA reads as TGTGCCAGCGGTCTGGGGGCCGGCGAGCAGTACTTC.